This T cell receptor (beta chain) is from a study of blood T cell repertoires in COVID-19 (TCRdb year 2020). With regard to the full study: Collaborator samples came from the United States, Italy and Spain and covered acute and convalescent phases of COVID-19. A de-identified subject ID, COVID-19 status, age in years and sex were almost always included in the sample metadata. Where available, HLA class I and class II types were obtained from metadata supplied by the sample provider rather than from assay-based typing. The repertoires were released in a freely available public database intended as a resource for research on the immune response to SARS-CoV-2. The samples were drawn from two sources: the first 160 participants of the ongoing ImmuneRACE study, and 1,000 to 1,500 subjects contributed by 6 global collaborators. Subjects who had been exposed to COVID-19, were actively infected with it, or had recovered from it provided the deeply sampled blood TCRbeta repertoires that made up the dataset. The prospective study material was composed of cDNA or gDNA derived from T cells, B-cell-depleted T cells, or PBMCs. Broad study findings and their caveats: The amount of clinical and demographic metadata varied by source and participant and was provided uncurated.

Here V drops 0 bases and J drops 0 bases, and the junction holds 9 bases not matched to any gene. The CDR1 and CDR2 encoded by the germline V gene (reference sequence) are GTSNPN and SVGIG. Its CDR3 holds 18 amino acids, cysteine through phenylalanine. Only the CDR3 region is kept as DNA, spanning 54 bases read in frame from base 1. Participants in the prospective study were enrolled through a virtual design, were aged roughly 18 to 100 years, and lived in roughly 25 United States geographic areas. In the prospective study, cohorts were assigned on the basis of participant-reported clinical history obtained from a screening survey and a study questionnaire. Recovered participants in ImmuneRACE Cohort 3 were defined by two consecutive negative NP/OP PCR tests, clearance by a healthcare professional, or resolution of symptoms. Each participant in the prospective study had whole blood, serum and a nasopharyngeal or oropharyngeal swab collected by mobile phlebotomists. Participants in the prospective study had the option to provide additional blood draws and questionnaires over a roughly 2-month period. Before DNA extraction, blood samples from the prospective study were shipped at room temperature or frozen.

As for this clone: It has no known antigen specificity. Base qualities are not recorded, but no much larger clone differs from it by a single base.

TCRbeta CDR3 regions were amplified from genomic DNA using the immunoSEQ Assay, a bias-controlled multiplex PCR. For the original study's pipeline: Within the assay, amplification of reference gene primers was used to estimate how many nucleated cells each sample contained. To quantify the absolute abundance of each unique TCRbeta CDR3 rearrangement, sequence reads were collapsed and filtered. For each sample, productive Simpson clonality was calculated as the square root of Simpson's diversity index across productive rearrangements. This immuneACCESS table, as held by TCRdb, lists in-frame sequences with V and J called but not all clones. Of the missing ones, under half trace to an unresolved V gene in checked studies; the others have no known cause. Clonal size and the V and J genes are those of that table, whereas D and trimming came from the DNA. In all, the sample holds approximately 490,000 clones, and less than 90% of those were seen once. Clones ranked in the top ten supply just over 8% of the sample.

This receptor chain uses TRBV30 and TRBJ1-5, with 9 central nucleotides matching TRBD1. Material for sequencing was PBMCs or T cells enriched from blood (not recorded which). The sequence was collected from a woman in her sixties who had recovered from COVID-19. Here the CDR3 is given as CAWSVRGTGSYSNQPQHF. The nucleotides read TGTGCCTGGAGTGTACGAGGGACAGGGTCTTATAGCAATCAGCCCCAGCATTTT.